The 17 T cell receptor beta chains in this list originate from one sample, sequenced in a study of T cell responses to AZD1222 COVID-19 vaccine. The assay was immunoSEQ multiplex PCR, and TCRdb's table has in-frame clones only and misses some. In the table there are some 190,000 clones, just over 90% of which are singletons. Material: peripheral blood, obtained 28 days after the second AZD1222 dose. These receptor sequences come from an adult who received the AZD1222 COVID-19 vaccine.

The V call is TRBV6-4, the J call TRBJ2-2; the D is unclear. Germline V gene sequence: CDR1 MRHNA, CDR2 SNTAGT. CDR3 length: 15 residues. The ends were cut back, 2 bases at V and 5 bases at J, with 12 bases in the middle. CDR3 residues: CASSDAGATTGELFF. The CDR3 nucleotides read TGTGCCAGCAGTGACGCCGGCGCAACGACCGGGGAGCTGTTTTTT.

The genes are TRBV2 and TRBJ1-2; D is perhaps TRBD1 (6 bases). The length of the CDR3 is 14 residues. Trimming pared 4 bases from V and 3 bases from J, leaving 12 bases between. CDR1 and CDR2 from the germline V gene are SNHLY and FYNNEI. CDR3 residues: CASSGDQGHYGYTF. DNA for the CDR3: TGTGCCAGCAGTGGAGACCAGGGGCACTATGGCTACACCTTC. The variable domain in full, with the rest retrieved from reference TRBV2 and TRBJ1-2, is EPEVTQTPSHQVTQMGQEVILRCVPISNHLYFYWYRQILGQKVEFLVSFYNNEISEKSEIFDDQFSVERPDGSNFTLKIRSTKLEDSAMYFCASSGDQGHYGYTFGSGTRLTVV.

This rearrangement joins TRBV6-5 to TRBJ2-7; D assignment may be TRBD1 or TRBD2 (5 bases each). The germline V gene encodes CDR1 MNHEY and CDR2 SVGAGI. V was trimmed by 0 bases and J by 4 bases, leaving 10 bases between them. The CDR3 is made up of 14 amino acids. The CDR3, as DNA: TGTGCCAGCAGTTACTCCGGGACCACGTACGAGCAGTACTTC. Protein sequence: CASSYSGTTYEQYF.

The chain is built from TRBV5-1 and TRBJ1-1, with a possible D match to TRBD1 (5 bases). V was pared by 3 bases and J by 5 bases, with 14 bases between. Germline CDR1 reads SGHRS; CDR2 reads YFSETQ. This CDR3 spans 14 amino acids. The CDR3 spells CASSSGTDMTEAFF. CDR3 in DNA: TGCGCCAGCAGCTCCGGGACTGATATGACTGAAGCTTTCTTT.

V is TRBV5-1 and J is TRBJ1-6, with TRBD1 matching 10 bases. J was trimmed by 10 bases and V by 5 bases; bases with no gene match: 6. CDR3 length equals 14 residues. Per germline, CDR1 SGHRS and CDR2 YFSETQ. The CDR3 sequence: CASRTGTGVSPLHF. The CDR3 nucleotides are TGCGCCAGCAGGACCGGGACAGGGGTCTCACCCCTCCACTTT.

This chain connects TRBV20-1 to TRBJ1-1, with unresolved D. Germline CDR1 is DFQATT and CDR2 is SNEGSKA (reference sequence). The CDR3 is 14 residues long. The germline V and J ends were trimmed by 3 bases and 5 bases, with 16 bases remaining between them. CDR3 loop: CSASVAVPGTEAFF. CDR3 DNA: TGCAGTGCTAGTGTGGCCGTCCCGGGGACTGAAGCTTTCTTT.

The V call is TRBV7-3, the J call TRBJ2-3, with D uncertain. Deletions cut 5 bases from V and 6 bases from J, with 12 bases between. This CDR3 contains 13 residues. The germline V gene encodes CDR1 SGHTA and CDR2 FQGTGA. In DNA, the CDR3 is TGTGCCAGCAGCCCGGGCCAACGGGATACGCAGTATTTT. Protein: CASSPGQRDTQYF.

The CDR3 reads CASSLQGNQPQHF. In nucleotides, the CDR3 is TGTGCCAGCAGCCTGCAGGGCAATCAGCCCCAGCATTTT. The gene calls are TRBV4-2 and TRBJ1-5; D not certain. The CDR3 runs 13 residues. The germline gives CDR1 LGHNA, CDR2 YNFKEQ. The V end was cut by 4 bases, the J end by 2 bases, with 6 bases between.

V usage is TRBV5-1 and J usage is TRBJ1-3; D call uncertain. The CDR3 totals 15 residues. CDR1 and CDR2 (germline): SGHRS, YFSETQ. Trimming took off 0 bases at V and 2 bases at J, with 9 bases between the two ends. CDR3 DNA sequence: TGCGCCAGCAGCTTGGGGCCAGCTACTGGAAACACCATATATTTT. Translation gives CASSLGPATGNTIYF.

The rearrangement joins TRBV19 to TRBJ2-3; D possibly corresponds to TRBD2 (7 bases). Germline V CDR1 and CDR2: LNHDA, SQIVND (reference sequence). This CDR3 has 16 amino acids. V lost 4 bases, J lost 0 bases, and 14 bases lay in between. CDR3 DNA: TGTGCCAGTAGTAACCCCGGGGGGCCGAGCACAGATACGCAGTATTTT. Its protein product is CASSNPGGPSTDTQYF.

This chain uses TRBV7-9 with TRBJ1-4; D is ambiguous. CDR1 is SEHNR and CDR2 is FQNEAQ in the germline V gene (reference sequence). V gave up 1 base and J gave up 8 bases, with 11 bases separating them. This CDR3 spans 14 amino acids. CDR3 in DNA: TGTGCCAGCAGCTTAGGTTGGGGTTTGGAAAAACTGTTTTTT. This encodes CASSLGWGLEKLFF.

This clone was observed a single time. The chain is built from TRBV7-2 and TRBJ2-7; D gene ambiguous. V was shortened by 6 bases and J by 5 bases, with 14 bases between the two germline ends. The CDR3 totals 13 residues. In germline, CDR1 is SGHTA, CDR2 FQGNSA. The CDR3 coding sequence is TGTGCCAGCAGTGGTATTAGTTTGCACGAGCAGTACTTC. Translating gives CASSGISLHEQYF.

The CDR3 loop reads CASSPIHRGLREKLFF. CDR3 coding DNA: TGTGCCAGTAGTCCGATACACAGGGGGCTGCGTGAAAAACTGTTTTTT. The chain recombines TRBV19 with TRBJ1-4; 9 bases line up with TRBD1. The trim removed 5 bases at V and 7 bases at J, leaving 11 bases unmatched. Germline V CDR1 and CDR2: LNHDA, SQIVND (reference sequence). This CDR3 comprises 16 residues.

The chain has TRBV14 and TRBJ2-5; TRBD1 agrees at 7 bases. This CDR3 region has 18 residues. Trimming took 1 base from V and 0 from J; bases not matched to a gene: 11. CDR1 and CDR2 (germline): SGHDN, FVKESK. The CDR3 loop is CASSQVHFTGANQETQYF. The CDR3 DNA reads as TGTGCCAGCAGCCAAGTTCATTTTACAGGGGCTAACCAAGAGACCCAGTACTTC.

This sequence joins TRBV7-9 and TRBJ2-2; 10 nucleotides match TRBD2. V lost 0 bases to trimming and J lost 6 bases; unmatched junction nucleotides: 7. CDR3 length: 17 amino acids. Germline V gives CDR1 SEHNR, CDR2 FQNEAQ (reference sequence). The CDR3 spells CASSLAGSGRAAGELFF. In DNA, the CDR3 is TGTGCCAGCAGCTTAGCGGGAAGCGGGAGGGCCGCCGGGGAGCTGTTTTTT.

In this sample, this clone turned up a few times. CDR3 DNA: TGTGCCAGCAGTGAAGTTCGGGGCTACGAGCAGTACTTC. The encoded protein is CASSEVRGYEQYF. V and J are TRBV6-1 and TRBJ2-7, with D tentatively TRBD2 (5 bases). Per the germline V gene, CDR1 is MNHNS and CDR2 is SASEGT. The CDR3 is made up of 13 amino acids. The ends were cut back, 1 base at V and 3 bases at J, with 7 bases in the middle.

The chain carries TRBV18 and TRBJ2-7; D is ambiguous. The CDR3 contains 14 residues. Looked up from germline, CDR1 is KGHSH and CDR2 is LQKENI. V was pared by 0 bases and J by 3 bases, with 9 bases between. The CDR3 DNA reads as TGTGCCAGCTCACCACCGCCTGGAGTCTACGAGCAGTACTTC. It specifies CASSPPPGVYEQYF. Filled out from reference TRBV18 and TRBJ2-7, the complete variable domain reads NAGVMQNPRHLVRRRGQEARLRCSPMKGHSHVYWYRQLPEEGLKFMVYLQKENIIDESGMPKERFSAEFPKEGPSILRIQQVVRGDSAAYFCASSPPPGVYEQYFGPGTRLTVT.